The clone carrying this T cell receptor beta chain occurred a few times. The antigen remains unidentified. Method: immunoSEQ multiplex PCR; TCRdb's copy keeps in-frame clones and lacks some. Of around 100,000 clones listed, more than 85% were seen once; the top ten hold about 16%. Germline V CDR1 and CDR2: SGHRS, YFSETQ. The CDR3 loop spans 16 amino acids. V lost 0 bases, J lost 9 bases, and 16 bases lay in between. No infections or other immune events were documented during collection. This entry belongs to a study of identifying expanded T cells in peripheral blood. General observations from the study: Across healthy donors, higher total template counts meant significantly greater approximately 2-week count variance. Technical replicates showed roughly 1.2 changed clones; around 2 weeks 15 to 20; four weeks 19.

The rearrangement links TRBV5-1 to TRBJ1-6; possibly TRBD1 for D (6 bases). Source material: blood. The TCR was taken from a person between 18 and 70 years old in good health. CDR3 amino acids: CASSLAPGVVSSPLHF. In DNA, the CDR3 is TGCGCCAGCAGCTTGGCCCCAGGGGTAGTAAGTTCACCCCTCCACTTT. The variable domain in full, completed from reference TRBV5-1 and TRBJ1-6, reads KAGVTQTPRYLIKTRGQQVTLSCSPISGHRSVSWYQQTPGQGLQFLFEYFSETQRNKGNFPGRFSGRQFSNSRSEMNVSTLELGDSALYLCASSLAPGVVSSPLHFGNGTRLTVT.